A single sample gave rise to the 27 T cell receptor beta chains below, sequenced in a study of human T cells and chemical hapten exposure. Via MiXCR, TCRdb re-called the RACE reads, giving one row per CDR3 protein. The profile covers a few hundred thousand distinct CDR3 sequences, with over 5% appearing a single time and around 8% taken by the ten largest. Time point reported: pre-sensitization, week 0. Regarding treatment: therapeutic diphenylcyclopropenone sensitization with weekly scalp DPC. Sequences were derived from whole blood, sampled in connection with sensitization to the hapten diphenylcyclopropenone (DPC). These receptors were obtained from a woman aged 18-30 years with alopecia areata. Some clones in this sample may be carry-over from other donors' samples.

This clonotype was found a few times. This rearrangement joins TRBV7-8 to TRBJ2-5, with 8 bases matching TRBD2. The CDR3 is made up of 16 amino acids. Germline CDR1 SGHVS, CDR2 FQNEAQ. Trimming removed 6 bases from V and 0 bases from J; junction bases left unmatched: 9. CDR3 bases: TGTGCCAGCAGTTCGCCGGGACTAGGAAACCAAGAGACCCAGTACTTC. It specifies CASSSPGLGNQETQYF.

In this sample, this clonotype turned up many times. The V call is TRBV2, the J call TRBJ1-1; 7 bases line up with TRBD1. The CDR3 contains 17 residues. The trim removed 5 bases at V and 0 bases at J, leaving 12 bases unmatched. The germline gives CDR1 SNHLY, CDR2 FYNNEI. In DNA form, the CDR3 reads TGTGCCAGCAGTCGACCGGGACAGTCCCACATGAACACTGAAGCTTTCTTT. This codes for CASSRPGQSHMNTEAFF.

In this sample, this clonotype turned up a few times. This rearrangement joins TRBV6-6 to TRBJ1-1; no firm D call. The CDR3 is made up of 14 amino acids. V lost 0 bases to trimming and J lost 2 bases, with 7 bases between them. Germline-derived CDR1 and CDR2 are MNHNY and SVGAGI (reference sequence). CDR3 loop: CASSYSQTNTEAFF. Here the CDR3 DNA reads TGTGCCAGCAGTTACTCACAGACCAACACTGAAGCTTTCTTT.

Only a few counts were recorded for this clonotype. The rearrangement uses TRBV5-1 and TRBJ2-3; 10 bases map to TRBD2. The CDR3 contains 18 residues. The germline CDR1 and CDR2 sequences are SGHRS and YFSETQ. V shed 0 bases, J shed 1 base, and the junction held 8 bases outside the gene matches. The chain's CDR3 is CASSLGSDSGGRTDTQYF. CDR3 sequence (DNA): TGCGCCAGCAGCTTGGGGTCGGATAGCGGGGGGCGCACAGATACGCAGTATTTT.

This clonotype showed up just a few times. The CDR3 loop reads CSARIVGWQGRTEAFF. CDR3 nucleotides: TGCAGTGCTAGAATCGTTGGGTGGCAGGGTCGGACTGAAGCTTTCTTT. This sequence joins TRBV20-1 and TRBJ1-1; TRBD1 might be the D (5 bases). This CDR3 spans 16 amino acids. Trimming cost V 2 bases and J 5 bases, with 21 bases left between them. CDR1 and CDR2 (germline): DFQATT, SNEGSKA (reference sequence).

The chain has TRBV7-3 and TRBJ1-1; 11 bases match TRBD1. CDR1 and CDR2 from the germline V gene are SGHTA and FQGTGA. V dropped 5 bases and J dropped 0; count of bases not matched to a gene: 5. CDR3 length equals 16 residues. Written as DNA, the CDR3 is TGTGCCAGCAGCAAAGGACAGGGGGCCATGAACACTGAAGCTTTCTTT. Its translation: CASSKGQGAMNTEAFF.

This clonotype has a count of ten or more. The chain links TRBV18 to TRBJ1-2; 9 nucleotides agree with TRBD1. Germline loops: CDR1 KGHSH, CDR2 LQKENI. The V and J ends lost 5 bases and 3 bases, in that order; junction bases with no gene match: 1. The CDR3 runs to 13 residues. The CDR3 reads CASSWDRDYGYTF. The CDR3 nucleotides read TGTGCCAGCTCATGGGACAGGGACTATGGCTACACCTTC. The variable domain in full, completed from reference TRBV18 and TRBJ1-2, reads NAGVMQNPRHLVRRRGQEARLRCSPMKGHSHVYWYRQLPEEGLKFMVYLQKENIIDESGMPKERFSAEFPKEGPSILRIQQVVRGDSAAYFCASSWDRDYGYTFGSGTRLTVV.

In its sample, this clonotype was seen many times. The chain links TRBV27 to TRBJ1-1, with unresolved D. Trimming left V 3 bases short and J 0 bases short, with 17 bases between. Looked up from germline, CDR1 is MNHEY and CDR2 is SMNVEV (reference sequence). CDR3 length equals 17 residues. CDR3 DNA sequence: TGTGCCAGCAGTTTTAGGATAGGGAACGGAATGAACACTGAAGCTTTCTTT. Its translation is CASSFRIGNGMNTEAFF.

In its sample, this clonotype was seen a few times. The chain uses TRBV6-5 and TRBJ1-4, with 7 nucleotides matching TRBD1. This CDR3 spans 16 amino acids. V was pared by 4 bases and J by 8 bases, with 13 bases of the junction left unmatched. The germline V gene encodes CDR1 MNHEY and CDR2 SVGAGI. This CDR3 is CASSSATTGAGEKLFF. For the CDR3, the DNA is TGTGCCAGCAGTTCCGCGACAACAGGGGCGGGGGAAAAACTGTTTTTT.

Of note for this clonotype: Without the conserved terminal phenylalanine or tryptophan, this CDR3 likely stems from a read error. CDR3: CASSERFGGWTEAFL. The CDR3 bases are TGTGCCAGCAGTGAAAGGTTTGGGGGATGGACTGAAGCTTTCCTT. The chain couples TRBV2 to TRBJ1-1, with a weak D call TRBD1 (5 bases). V lost 2 bases and J 5 bases, leaving 15 bases between the germline ends. The CDR3 runs 15 residues. CDR1 and CDR2 from the germline V gene are SNHLY and FYNNEI.

This clonotype appeared many times. The chain joins TRBV10-2 to TRBJ1-6; weak D call: TRBD1 (5 bases). V was shortened by 0 bases and J by 7 bases, with 13 bases between the two germline ends. Germline V lookup: CDR1 WSHSY, CDR2 SAAADI. The CDR3 runs to 16 residues. Written as DNA, the CDR3 is TGCGCCAGCAGTGAGTCCGCGGGACTTTTGAATTCACCCCTCCACTTT. This codes for CASSESAGLLNSPLHF.

This clonotype has just a few counts. V is TRBV11-2 and J is TRBJ2-3; TRBD2 aligns across 10 bases. Germline V CDR1 and CDR2: SGHAT, FQNNGV. The CDR3 covers 16 residues. The V segment lost 4 bases and the J segment 0 bases; nucleotides outside the gene matches: 4. CDR3 in amino acids: CASSSLAGESTDTQYF. In DNA, the CDR3 is TGTGCCAGCAGCTCCCTAGCGGGGGAGAGCACAGATACGCAGTATTTT.

This clonotype was observed a few times. The chain uses TRBV12-3 or TRBV12-4 and TRBJ1-5, with D possibly TRBD1 on 6 matching bases. The CDR3 consists of 17 residues. Between the trimmed V and J ends, which lost 5 bases and 1 base, there was a span of 18 bases. DNA of the CDR3: TGTGCCAGCAGTCCCGAAAACCTCAGGGGAAGCAATCAGCCCCAGCATTTT. Its translation: CASSPENLRGSNQPQHF.

This clonotype was seen a few times. The chain employs TRBV12-3 or TRBV12-4 and TRBJ1-2; TRBD1 matches at 8 bases. V gave up 5 bases and J gave up 6 bases; unmatched junction bases: 11. The CDR3 loop spans 15 amino acids. CDR3 region: CASSPPWTGLDGYTF. For the CDR3, the DNA is TGTGCCAGCAGTCCCCCATGGACAGGGTTGGATGGCTACACCTTC.

This chain links TRBV7-2 with TRBJ2-5; the match to TRBD2 covers 9 bases. Germline V CDR1 and CDR2: SGHTA, FQGNSA. The J segment lost 0 bases and the V segment lost 5 bases, leaving 13 bases of the junction unmatched. This CDR3 is built from 18 residues. CDR3 region: CASSPVLTASGDQETQYF. The CDR3, as DNA: TGTGCCAGCAGCCCCGTCCTGACGGCTAGCGGGGACCAAGAGACCCAGTACTTC.

The rearrangement uses TRBV9 and TRBJ2-5; D gene uncertain. Trimming left V 1 base short and J 5 bases short, with 12 bases between. Germline V CDR1 and CDR2: SGDLS, YYNGEE. The CDR3 loop spans 14 amino acids. The CDR3 DNA sequence: TGTGCCAGCAGCGTATTGTGGGGATCGGAGACCCAGTACTTC. It translates to CASSVLWGSETQYF.

This clonotype was found many times. The chain recombines TRBV6-5 with TRBJ1-2, with D possibly being TRBD1 (5 bases). The CDR3 runs to 13 residues. V was pared by 4 bases and J by 1 base, with 7 bases between. Germline-derived CDR1 and CDR2 are MNHEY and SVGAGI. The CDR3, as DNA: TGTGCCAGCAGTTCGACAGTTAACTATGGCTACACCTTC. Residues: CASSSTVNYGYTF.

The DNA of the CDR3 is TGTGCCAGCAGTGCTAACAGGGGGAGCGAAGCTTTCTTT. Amino acid sequence: CASSANRGSEAFF. The chain couples TRBV12-3 or TRBV12-4 to TRBJ1-1, with TRBD1 matching over 8 bases. Trimming removed 5 bases from V and 8 bases from J; junction bases left unmatched: 7. The length of the CDR3 is 13 residues.

This clonotype was counted a few times. The V gene is TRBV29-1, the J gene TRBJ2-2; D gene ambiguous. V was clipped by 5 bases and J by 3 bases, with 13 bases between them. This CDR3 is built from 14 residues. In germline, CDR1 is SQVTM, CDR2 ANQGSEA. Here the CDR3 DNA reads TGCAGCGTTTCGGATATCACGTACACCGGGGAGCTGTTTTTT. The encoded protein is CSVSDITYTGELFF.

This clonotype was seen more than once but under ten times. The chain links TRBV11-3 to TRBJ2-1, with D perhaps matching TRBD2 (6 bases). Germline CDR1 is SGHNT and CDR2 is YENEEA. Trimming took 1 base from V and 6 from J, leaving 13 bases between them. The CDR3 contains 15 residues. This CDR3 reads CASSLARGTANEQFF. In nucleotides, the CDR3 is TGTGCCAGCAGCTTAGCCCGGGGGACGGCCAATGAGCAGTTCTTC.

The V call is TRBV2, the J call TRBJ2-3; 9 bases agree with TRBD2. With V trimmed by 8 bases and J by 0 bases, 6 bases remained unmatched. Germline V lookup: CDR1 SNHLY, CDR2 FYNNEI. There are 15 residues in the CDR3. The CDR3 sequence: CASGLAGESTDTQYF. CDR3 DNA: TGTGCCAGCGGGTTAGCGGGGGAGAGCACAGATACGCAGTATTTT.

This clonotype was detected only a few times. The chain has TRBV12-3 or TRBV12-4 and TRBJ2-7; a possible D gene is TRBD2 (6 bases). V lost 1 base and J lost 6, with 13 bases in between. CDR3 length: 14 amino acids. CDR3 loop: CASSLGGVVSEQYF. The DNA of the CDR3 is TGTGCCAGCAGTTTAGGGGGGGTAGTATCCGAGCAGTACTTC.

This clonotype has only a few counts. The J gene is TRBJ2-7, the V gene TRBV2, with a tentative D call TRBD2 (6 bases). The ends were cut back, 6 bases at V and 0 bases at J, with 18 bases in the middle. CDR1 and CDR2 (germline): SNHLY, FYNNEI. The length of the CDR3 is 16 residues. This chain's CDR3 is CASSVRGTADSYEQYF. For the CDR3, the DNA is TGTGCCAGCAGCGTTCGGGGGACGGCGGACTCCTACGAGCAGTACTTC.

The rearrangement uses TRBV20-1 and TRBJ2-2, with 7 bases lining up with TRBD2. This CDR3 has 16 residues. V trimming: 2 bases; J trimming: 1 base; junction bases outside the gene matches: 7. Germline V CDR1 and CDR2: DFQATT, SNEGSKA (reference sequence). In DNA, the CDR3 is TGCAGTGCTAGATCAAAGGAGCGGGAGAACACCGGGGAGCTGTTTTTT. Its translation: CSARSKERENTGELFF.

This clonotype was recorded many times. The chain links TRBV29-1 to TRBJ2-1, with D uncertain. With 2 bases removed from V and 2 bases from J, the gap between germline ends came to 13 bases. CDR1 SQVTM and CDR2 ANQGSEA come from the germline V gene. The CDR3 covers 15 residues. As DNA, the CDR3 is TGCAGCGTTGAATTGTCTGGTCGCCCCTACAATGAGCAGTTCTTC. This translates into CSVELSGRPYNEQFF.

The genes are TRBV27 and TRBJ1-5, with unresolved D. Germline V CDR1 and CDR2: MNHEY, SMNVEV (reference sequence). V dropped 4 bases and J dropped 0 bases, with 7 bases sitting between them. The CDR3 loop spans 14 amino acids. The CDR3 nucleotides are TGTGCCAGCAGTTCACACTATAGCAATCAGCCCCAGCATTTT. Amino acids: CASSSHYSNQPQHF.

The chain recombines TRBV10-3 with TRBJ1-5; 9 nucleotides align to TRBD1. From germline, CDR1 is ENHRY and CDR2 SYGVKD. The CDR3 runs 14 residues. The junction had 8 bases not matched to a gene; V was cut back by 8 bases and J by 6 bases. CDR3 in DNA: TGTGCCATCGGAAACGGGACAGGGAGTCAGCCCCAGCATTTT. Encoded protein: CAIGNGTGSQPQHF.